The rows below give T cell receptor beta chains drawn from one sample of a study of blood T cells in healthy people across ages. TCRdb reprocessed the 5' RACE reads via MiXCR and lists one record per CDR3 protein. Of about 780,000 distinct CDR3 sequences listed, around 62% are singletons. Sequencing was done on a sample of blood. The receptors were sampled from a man between 25 and 39 years old in good health. The CDR3 runs from the conserved cysteine through the conserved F or W. The order of the fields is D gene, clone size, V gene, J gene, CDR3 DNA, CDR3 protein. The D gene is left open where the match is weak. Clone size is given for some rows only: seen once, a few or many times, or a class if the clone is expanded.

D: NA
size: NA
V: TRBV24-1
J: TRBJ2-7
DNA: TGTGCCACCAGTGATTTAAGGGTCAACGAGCAGTACTTC
CDR3: CATSDLRVNEQYF

D: NA
size: once
V: TRBV28
J: TRBJ1-5
DNA: TGTGCCAGCAGTGGACCGACCGTTTCTAGCAATCAGCCCCAGCATTTT
CDR3: CASSGPTVSSNQPQHF

D: NA
size: NA
V: TRBV7-8
J: TRBJ1-6
DNA: TGTGCCAGCAGCTTTCCCCGGTCCAACCCCCTTAGAGCCTTGGGTTCACCCCTCCACTTT
CDR3: CASSFPRSNPLRALGSPLHF

D: TRBD2
size: NA
V: TRBV28
J: TRBJ2-5
DNA: TGTGCCAGCAGTAGATTAGCGGGGGACTGGGAGACCCAGTACTTC
CDR3: CASSRLAGDWETQYF

D: TRBD2
size: NA
V: TRBV20-1
J: TRBJ2-3
DNA: TGCAGTGCTGGAGATAATAACCGCGGGGGGAGCACAGATACGCAGTATTTT
CDR3: CSAGDNNRGGSTDTQYF

D: NA
size: NA
V: TRBV24-1
J: TRBJ2-4
DNA: TGTGCCACCAGTGATTTAGGCGGGGATGGGAACATTCAGTACTTC
CDR3: CATSDLGGDGNIQYF

D: NA
size: once
V: TRBV7-2
J: TRBJ2-1
DNA: TGTGCCAGCAGCTTAGCGAGAAACAATGAGCAGTTCTTC
CDR3: CASSLARNNEQFF

D: TRBD2
size: few
V: TRBV4-2
J: TRBJ2-5
DNA: TGTGCCAGCAGCCAAGCGCTGGGACTAGCGGCAATTATAATGGAGACCCAGTACTTC
CDR3: CASSQALGLAAIIMETQYF

D: NA
size: few
V: TRBV12-3/TRBV12-4
J: TRBJ1-2
DNA: TGTGCCAGCAGTTTTGGCACAATTGATGGCTACACCTTC
CDR3: CASSFGTIDGYTF

D: NA
size: NA
V: TRBV20-1
J: TRBJ1-1
DNA: TGCAGTGCTTTGGAAGCGAATCCAGCTTCGACCCAAGCTTTCTTT
CDR3: CSALEANPASTQAFF

D: TRBD1
size: NA
V: TRBV29-1
J: TRBJ2-7
DNA: TGCAGCGTGTCGGGACAGGGCACCTACGAGCAGTACTTC
CDR3: CSVSGQGTYEQYF

D: TRBD2
size: NA
V: TRBV20-1
J: TRBJ2-7
DNA: TGCAGTGCTATCCCGGGGGGTCACGAGCAGTACTTC
CDR3: CSAIPGGHEQYF

D: NA
size: few
V: TRBV29-1
J: TRBJ2-1
DNA: TGCAGCGTCGTAAGGGTTGAGCAGTTCTTC
CDR3: CSVVRVEQFF

D: NA
size: few
V: TRBV2
J: TRBJ1-2
DNA: TGTGCCAGCAGTGAAAGGGTCGACTATGGCTACACCTTC
CDR3: CASSERVDYGYTF

D: TRBD2
size: few
V: TRBV7-6
J: TRBJ2-7
DNA: TGTGCCAGCAGCCTTTTTAGCGGGGGCTACGAGCAGTACTTC
CDR3: CASSLFSGGYEQYF

D: TRBD1
size: NA
V: TRBV6-5
J: TRBJ2-3
DNA: TGTGCCAGCAGTTACGGGACAGGGGAGGATACGCAGTATTTT
CDR3: CASSYGTGEDTQYF

D: TRBD2
size: NA
V: TRBV27
J: TRBJ2-1
DNA: TGTGCCAGCAGTTTCTACAGGAGCGGGGGGGCAAGGTATGAGCAGTTCTTC
CDR3: CASSFYRSGGARYEQFF

D: TRBD1
size: few
V: TRBV29-1
J: TRBJ2-7
DNA: TGCAGCGCAACGACAGGGGGAGCCTACGAGCAGTACTTC
CDR3: CSATTGGAYEQYF

D: TRBD2
size: NA
V: TRBV6-2/TRBV6-3
J: TRBJ2-1
DNA: TGTGCCAGCAGCCCCGGCTCCCTGCCGGGGGGACTGGAGCAGTTCTTC
CDR3: CASSPGSLPGGLEQFF

D: NA
size: NA
V: TRBV29-1
J: TRBJ2-5
DNA: TGCAGCGTTGAAGGTCCGGGACCATCGCAAGAGACCCAGTACTTC
CDR3: CSVEGPGPSQETQYF

D: NA
size: NA
V: TRBV28
J: TRBJ2-1
DNA: TGTGCCAGCAGTTTATCGGTCCTAGAGCAGTTCTTC
CDR3: CASSLSVLEQFF

D: TRBD1
size: NA
V: TRBV20-1
J: TRBJ1-2
DNA: TGCAGTGCTAGAGATGGGGCAGGGGGCGGCTATGGCTACACCTTC
CDR3: CSARDGAGGGYGYTF

D: NA
size: NA
V: TRBV28
J: TRBJ2-7
DNA: TGTGCCAGCAGGCGGGACACTTGGTCCTACGAGCAGTACTTC
CDR3: CASRRDTWSYEQYF

D: TRBD1
size: NA
V: TRBV6-5
J: TRBJ2-1
DNA: TGTGCCAGCACCGACCCCCGACAGGGGTCCTACAATGAGCAGTTCTTC
CDR3: CASTDPRQGSYNEQFF

D: NA
size: NA
V: TRBV7-2
J: TRBJ1-4
DNA: TGTGCCAGCAGCTCAACCCAGAGAGGGGAAAAACTGTTTTTT
CDR3: CASSSTQRGEKLFF

D: TRBD1
size: NA
V: TRBV25-1
J: TRBJ2-1
DNA: TGTGCCAGCAGTGACGGTCAGGGGGCTAAGAATGAGCAGTTCTTC
CDR3: CASSDGQGAKNEQFF

D: TRBD1
size: NA
V: TRBV7-8
J: TRBJ2-7
DNA: TGTGCCAGCAGCTTCCTCCGGGACAGAGTTGGAGAGCAGTACTTC
CDR3: CASSFLRDRVGEQYF

D: NA
size: NA
V: TRBV20-1
J: TRBJ1-2
DNA: TGCAGTGCTAGATCAATCTCCCGGGATTCGGATGGCTACACCTTC
CDR3: CSARSISRDSDGYTF

D: TRBD1
size: NA
V: TRBV5-1
J: TRBJ2-5
DNA: TGCGCCAGCAGCCCGGGACAGGCTAAGCAAGAGACCCAGTACTTC
CDR3: CASSPGQAKQETQYF

D: NA
size: NA
V: TRBV5-1
J: TRBJ1-6
DNA: TGCGCCAGCAGCTTGGACAGTTTCTATAATTCACCCCTCCACTTT
CDR3: CASSLDSFYNSPLHF

D: NA
size: once
V: TRBV27
J: TRBJ2-7
DNA: TGTGCCAGCGGTCCCTATGGGGCGGACGAGCAGTACTTC
CDR3: CASGPYGADEQYF

D: NA
size: NA
V: TRBV9
J: TRBJ2-3
DNA: TGTGCCAGCAGCGTAACGGCGGGCCCCACCACAGATACGCAGTATTTT
CDR3: CASSVTAGPTTDTQYF

D: NA
size: NA
V: TRBV27
J: TRBJ2-1
DNA: TGTGCCAGCAGTCCGCGGTACAACTACAATGAGCAGTTCTTC
CDR3: CASSPRYNYNEQFF

D: TRBD2
size: NA
V: TRBV15
J: TRBJ2-5
DNA: TGTGCCACCAGCAGATTCCAAGCGGGGGAAGAGACCCAGTACTTC
CDR3: CATSRFQAGEETQYF

D: NA
size: NA
V: TRBV7-2
J: TRBJ2-3
DNA: TGTGCCAGCAGCATAGAACAGGGAAGAGGGGATACGCAGTATTTT
CDR3: CASSIEQGRGDTQYF

D: TRBD1
size: NA
V: TRBV6-2/TRBV6-3
J: TRBJ1-2
DNA: TGTGTCAGCAGTCGACAGGGGACCTTACCTCACTATGGCTACACCTTC
CDR3: CVSSRQGTLPHYGYTF

D: NA
size: NA
V: TRBV21-1
J: TRBJ2-3
DNA: TGTGCCAGCAGCAAGCCCCCCCTAGATGGGGGGCACACAGATACGCAGTATTTT
CDR3: CASSKPPLDGGHTDTQYF

D: TRBD2
size: NA
V: TRBV7-2
J: TRBJ2-7
DNA: TGTGCCAGCAGCTTAGTAGCGGGGGGCCTATCCTACGAGCAGTACTTC
CDR3: CASSLVAGGLSYEQYF

D: TRBD1
size: few
V: TRBV28
J: TRBJ2-7
DNA: TGTGCCAGCAGTTTGCCTCCTCCTCGGGACAGGGTTAGGCAGTACTTC
CDR3: CASSLPPPRDRVRQYF

D: TRBD1
size: few
V: TRBV6-2/TRBV6-3
J: TRBJ1-2
DNA: TGTGCCAGCAGGGGCGAGACAGGGAGCGACTATGGCTACACCTTC
CDR3: CASRGETGSDYGYTF

D: TRBD1
size: many
V: TRBV11-3
J: TRBJ2-6
DNA: TGTGCCAGCAGCTCCGGACTGGGACAGGCTGGGGCCAACGTCCTGACTTTC
CDR3: CASSSGLGQAGANVLTF

D: NA
size: NA
V: TRBV29-1
J: TRBJ2-7
DNA: TGCAGCGTCAGGAGGGGAACAGATCCCTACAATGAGCAGTACTTC
CDR3: CSVRRGTDPYNEQYF

D: NA
size: NA
V: TRBV9
J: TRBJ2-2
DNA: TGTGCCAGCAGCTTCCCCGGAGGGGGAGGAGCCGGGGAGCTGTTTTTT
CDR3: CASSFPGGGGAGELFF

D: NA
size: NA
V: TRBV29-1
J: TRBJ1-1
DNA: TGCAGCGTTCTCCCTGGGGCTGAAGCTTTCTTT
CDR3: CSVLPGAEAFF

D: TRBD2
size: NA
V: TRBV15
J: TRBJ2-7
DNA: TGTGCCACCAGCAGAGTACGGGTCGGGGGGGCTGCGTACGAGCAGTACTTC
CDR3: CATSRVRVGGAAYEQYF

D: TRBD2
size: NA
V: TRBV3-1
J: TRBJ2-5
DNA: TGTGCCAGCAGCCAAGGTGATAGCGGGGTACGAGAGACCCAGTACTTC
CDR3: CASSQGDSGVRETQYF

D: NA
size: few
V: TRBV7-2
J: TRBJ2-3
DNA: TGTGCCAGCAGCTTAGTAGGGAGAGCGCACGGAGATACGCAGTATTTT
CDR3: CASSLVGRAHGDTQYF

D: TRBD2
size: NA
V: TRBV20-1
J: TRBJ2-3
DNA: TGCAGTGCGAGGACTAGCGGGGCCCAGTTTAGCACAGATACGCAGTATTTT
CDR3: CSARTSGAQFSTDTQYF

D: TRBD1
size: NA
V: TRBV9
J: TRBJ1-6
DNA: TGTGCCAGCAGCGCCGGGACAGGGAAGAATTCACCCCTCCACTTT
CDR3: CASSAGTGKNSPLHF

D: NA
size: NA
V: TRBV7-8
J: TRBJ2-7
DNA: TGTGCCAGCAGCTGGGAGGTCAAAGACTACGAGCAGTACTTC
CDR3: CASSWEVKDYEQYF

D: TRBD1
size: few
V: TRBV3-1
J: TRBJ1-6
DNA: TGTGCCAGCAGCAGCCGGACAGGGGGTAATTCACCCCTCCACTTT
CDR3: CASSSRTGGNSPLHF

D: TRBD2
size: once
V: TRBV5-1
J: TRBJ2-3
DNA: TGCGCCAGCAGCCCTGGACTAGCGGAGTCCACAGATACGCAGTATTTT
CDR3: CASSPGLAESTDTQYF

D: NA
size: few
V: TRBV6-2/TRBV6-3
J: TRBJ2-7
DNA: TGTGCCAGCAGTACGGGACGTTCCACCGAGCAGTACTTC
CDR3: CASSTGRSTEQYF

D: NA
size: NA
V: TRBV6-2/TRBV6-3
J: TRBJ1-2
DNA: TGTGCCAGCAGTTACTCGAAGGGCAGGAGCCGATCGGTCTATGGCTACACCTTC
CDR3: CASSYSKGRSRSVYGYTF